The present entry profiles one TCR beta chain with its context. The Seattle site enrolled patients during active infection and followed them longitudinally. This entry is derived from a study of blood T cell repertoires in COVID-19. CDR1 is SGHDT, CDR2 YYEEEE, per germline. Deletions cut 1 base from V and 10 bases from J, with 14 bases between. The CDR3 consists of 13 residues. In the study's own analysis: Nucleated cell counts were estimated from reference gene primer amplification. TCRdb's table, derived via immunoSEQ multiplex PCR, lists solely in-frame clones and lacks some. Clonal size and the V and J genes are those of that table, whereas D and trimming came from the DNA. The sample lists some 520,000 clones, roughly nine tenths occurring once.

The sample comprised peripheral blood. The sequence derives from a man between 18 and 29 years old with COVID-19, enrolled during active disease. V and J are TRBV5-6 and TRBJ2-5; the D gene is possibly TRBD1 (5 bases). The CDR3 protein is CASSLSRVRGQYF. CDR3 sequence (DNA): TGTGCCAGCAGCTTGAGTAGGGTAAGGGGCCAGTACTTC. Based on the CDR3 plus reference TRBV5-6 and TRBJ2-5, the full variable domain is DAGVTQSPTHLIKTRGQQVTLRCSPKSGHDTVSWYQQALGQGPQFIFQYYEEEERQRGNFPDRFSGHQFPNYSSELNVNALLLGDSALYLCASSLSRVRGQYFGPGTRLLVL.